This TCR beta chain originates from a study of PD-1 blockade in mismatch repair-deficient tumors. About the research overall: All were previously treated, progressing patients with about twelve mismatch repair-deficient cancer types.

A few pembrolizumab responders had their TCRs sequenced. About this clone: Its antigen is as yet unknown.

Whole-study findings and limits: Tumor-resident clones, often undetectable pretreatment in blood, expanded then contracted after pembrolizumab.

The V end was cut by 3 bases, the J end by 6 bases, with 9 bases between. CDR1 and CDR2 from the germline V gene are LNHDA and SQIVND (reference sequence). The CDR3 is made up of 12 amino acids. TCRdb's table, derived via immunoSEQ multiplex PCR, lists solely in-frame clones and lacks some. The sample consists of some 100,000 clones, approximately 83% of them appearing once. The source of this sequence is an adult with mismatch repair-deficient cancer. Source: peripheral blood, taken about 36 weeks after starting pembrolizumab. V usage is TRBV19 and J usage is TRBJ2-7; D is ambiguous. The CDR3 nucleotides are TGTGCCAGTAGTATTACCGGGTCCGAGCAGTACTTC. Translating it yields CASSITGSEQYF.